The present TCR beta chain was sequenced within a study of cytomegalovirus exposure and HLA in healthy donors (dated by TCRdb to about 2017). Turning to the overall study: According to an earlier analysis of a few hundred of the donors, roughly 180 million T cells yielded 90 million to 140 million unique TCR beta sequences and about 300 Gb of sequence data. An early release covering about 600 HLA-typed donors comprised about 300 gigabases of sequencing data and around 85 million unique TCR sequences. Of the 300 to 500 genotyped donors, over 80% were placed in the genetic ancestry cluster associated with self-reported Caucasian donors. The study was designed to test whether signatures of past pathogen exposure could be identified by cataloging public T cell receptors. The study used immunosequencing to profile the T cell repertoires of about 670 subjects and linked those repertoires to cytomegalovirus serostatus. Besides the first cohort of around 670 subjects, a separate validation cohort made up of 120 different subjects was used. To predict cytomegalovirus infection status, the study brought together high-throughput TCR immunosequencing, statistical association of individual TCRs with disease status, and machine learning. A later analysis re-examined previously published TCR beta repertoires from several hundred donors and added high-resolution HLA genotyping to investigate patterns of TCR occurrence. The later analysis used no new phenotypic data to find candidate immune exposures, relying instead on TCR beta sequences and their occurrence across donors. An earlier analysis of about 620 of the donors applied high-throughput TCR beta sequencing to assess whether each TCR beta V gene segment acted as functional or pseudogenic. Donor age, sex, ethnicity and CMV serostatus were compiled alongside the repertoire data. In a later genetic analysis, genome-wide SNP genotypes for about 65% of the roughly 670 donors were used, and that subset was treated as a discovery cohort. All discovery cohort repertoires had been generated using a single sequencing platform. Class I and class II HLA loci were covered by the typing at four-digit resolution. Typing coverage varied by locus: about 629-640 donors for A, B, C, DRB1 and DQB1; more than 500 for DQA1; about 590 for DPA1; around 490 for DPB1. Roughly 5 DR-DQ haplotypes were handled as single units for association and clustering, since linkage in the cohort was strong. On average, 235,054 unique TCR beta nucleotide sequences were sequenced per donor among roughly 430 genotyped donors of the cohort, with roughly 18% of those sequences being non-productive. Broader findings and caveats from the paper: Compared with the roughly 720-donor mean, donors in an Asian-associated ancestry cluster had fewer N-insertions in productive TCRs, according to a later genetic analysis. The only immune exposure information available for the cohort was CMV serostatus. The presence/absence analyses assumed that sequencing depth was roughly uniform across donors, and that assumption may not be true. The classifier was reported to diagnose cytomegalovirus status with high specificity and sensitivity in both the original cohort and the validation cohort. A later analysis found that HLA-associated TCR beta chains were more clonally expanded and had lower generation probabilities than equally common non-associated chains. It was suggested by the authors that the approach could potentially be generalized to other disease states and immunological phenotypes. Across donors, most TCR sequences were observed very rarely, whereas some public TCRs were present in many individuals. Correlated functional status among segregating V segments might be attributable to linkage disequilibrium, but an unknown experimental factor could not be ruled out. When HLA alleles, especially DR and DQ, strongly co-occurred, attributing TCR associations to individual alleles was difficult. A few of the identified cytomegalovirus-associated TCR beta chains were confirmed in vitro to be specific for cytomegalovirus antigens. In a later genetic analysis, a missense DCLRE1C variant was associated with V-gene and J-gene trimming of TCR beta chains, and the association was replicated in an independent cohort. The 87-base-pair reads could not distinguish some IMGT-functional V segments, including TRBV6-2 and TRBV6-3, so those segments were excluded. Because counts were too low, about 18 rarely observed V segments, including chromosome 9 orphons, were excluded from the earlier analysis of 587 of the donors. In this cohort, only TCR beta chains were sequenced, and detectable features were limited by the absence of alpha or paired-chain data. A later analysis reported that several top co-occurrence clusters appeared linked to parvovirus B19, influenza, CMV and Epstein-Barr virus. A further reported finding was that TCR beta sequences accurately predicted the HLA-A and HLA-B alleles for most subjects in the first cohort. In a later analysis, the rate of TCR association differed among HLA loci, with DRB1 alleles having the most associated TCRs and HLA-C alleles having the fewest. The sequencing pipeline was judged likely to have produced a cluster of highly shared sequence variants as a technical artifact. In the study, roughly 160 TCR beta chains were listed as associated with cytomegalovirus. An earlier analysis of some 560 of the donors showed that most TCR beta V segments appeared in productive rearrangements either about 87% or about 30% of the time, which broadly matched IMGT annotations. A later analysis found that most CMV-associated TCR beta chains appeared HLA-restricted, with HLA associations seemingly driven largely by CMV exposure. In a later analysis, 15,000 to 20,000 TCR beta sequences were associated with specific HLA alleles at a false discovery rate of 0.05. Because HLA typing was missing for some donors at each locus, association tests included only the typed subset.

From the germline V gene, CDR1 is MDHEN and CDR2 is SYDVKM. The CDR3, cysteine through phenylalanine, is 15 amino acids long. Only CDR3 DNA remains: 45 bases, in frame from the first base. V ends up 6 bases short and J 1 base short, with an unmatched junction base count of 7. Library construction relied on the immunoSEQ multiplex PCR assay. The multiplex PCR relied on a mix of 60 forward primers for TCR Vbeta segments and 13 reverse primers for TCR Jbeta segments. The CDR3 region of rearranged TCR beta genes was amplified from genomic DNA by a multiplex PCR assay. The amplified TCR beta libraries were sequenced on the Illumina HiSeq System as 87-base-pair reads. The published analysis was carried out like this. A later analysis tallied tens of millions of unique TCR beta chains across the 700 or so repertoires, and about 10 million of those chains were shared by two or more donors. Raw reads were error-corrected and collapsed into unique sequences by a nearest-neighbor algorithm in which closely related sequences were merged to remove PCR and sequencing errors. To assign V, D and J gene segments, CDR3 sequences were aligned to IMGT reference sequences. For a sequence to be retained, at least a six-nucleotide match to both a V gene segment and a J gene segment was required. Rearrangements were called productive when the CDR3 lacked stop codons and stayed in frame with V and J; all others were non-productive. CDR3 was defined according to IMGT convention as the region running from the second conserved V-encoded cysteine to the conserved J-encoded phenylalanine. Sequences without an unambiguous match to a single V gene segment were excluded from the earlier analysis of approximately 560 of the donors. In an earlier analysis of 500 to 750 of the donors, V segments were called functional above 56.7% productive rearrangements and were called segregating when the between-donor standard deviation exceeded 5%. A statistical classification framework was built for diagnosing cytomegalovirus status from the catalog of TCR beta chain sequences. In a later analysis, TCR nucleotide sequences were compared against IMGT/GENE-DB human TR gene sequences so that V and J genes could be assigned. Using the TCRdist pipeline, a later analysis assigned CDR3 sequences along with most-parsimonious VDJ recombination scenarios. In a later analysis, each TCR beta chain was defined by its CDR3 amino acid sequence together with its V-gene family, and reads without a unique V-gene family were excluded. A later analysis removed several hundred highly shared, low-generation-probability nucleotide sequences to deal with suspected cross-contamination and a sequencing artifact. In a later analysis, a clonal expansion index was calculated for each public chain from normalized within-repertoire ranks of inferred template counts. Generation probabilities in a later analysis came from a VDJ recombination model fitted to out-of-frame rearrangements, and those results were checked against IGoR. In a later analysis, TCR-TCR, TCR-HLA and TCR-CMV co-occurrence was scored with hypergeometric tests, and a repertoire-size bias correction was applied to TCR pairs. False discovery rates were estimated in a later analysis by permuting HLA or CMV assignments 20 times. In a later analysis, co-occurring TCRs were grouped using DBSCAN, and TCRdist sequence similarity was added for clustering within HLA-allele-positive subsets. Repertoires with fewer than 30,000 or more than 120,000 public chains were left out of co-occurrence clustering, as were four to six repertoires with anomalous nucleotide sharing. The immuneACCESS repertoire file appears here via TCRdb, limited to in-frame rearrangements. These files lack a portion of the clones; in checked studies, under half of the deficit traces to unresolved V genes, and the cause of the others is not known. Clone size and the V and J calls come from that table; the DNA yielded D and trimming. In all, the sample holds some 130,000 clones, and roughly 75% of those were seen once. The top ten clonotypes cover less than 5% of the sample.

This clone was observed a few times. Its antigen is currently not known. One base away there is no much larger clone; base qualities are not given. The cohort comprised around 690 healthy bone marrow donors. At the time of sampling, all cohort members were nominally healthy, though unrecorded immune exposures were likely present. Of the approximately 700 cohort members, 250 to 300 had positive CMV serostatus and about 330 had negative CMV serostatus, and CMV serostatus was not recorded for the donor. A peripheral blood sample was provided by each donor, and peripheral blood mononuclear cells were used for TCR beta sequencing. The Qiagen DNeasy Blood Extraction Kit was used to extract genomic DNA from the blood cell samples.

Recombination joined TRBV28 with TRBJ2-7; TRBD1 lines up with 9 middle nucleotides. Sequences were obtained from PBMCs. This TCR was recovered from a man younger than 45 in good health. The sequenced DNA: TGTGCCAGCAGCCCCCCGGGACAGGGATCCTACGAGCAGTACTTC. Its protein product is CASSPPGQGSYEQYF.